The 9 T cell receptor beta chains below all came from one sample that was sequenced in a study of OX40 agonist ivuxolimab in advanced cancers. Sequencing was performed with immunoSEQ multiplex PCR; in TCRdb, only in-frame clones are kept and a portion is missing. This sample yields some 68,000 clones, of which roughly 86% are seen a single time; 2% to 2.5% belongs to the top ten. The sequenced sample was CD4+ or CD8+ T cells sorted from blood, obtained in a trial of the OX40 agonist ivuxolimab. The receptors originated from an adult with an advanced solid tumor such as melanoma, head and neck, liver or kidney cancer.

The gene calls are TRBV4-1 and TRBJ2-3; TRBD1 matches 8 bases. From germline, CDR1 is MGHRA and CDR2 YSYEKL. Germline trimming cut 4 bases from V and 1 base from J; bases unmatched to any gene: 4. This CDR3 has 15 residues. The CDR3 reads CASSRVQGGTDTQYF. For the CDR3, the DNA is TGCGCCAGCAGCCGGGTACAGGGGGGCACAGATACGCAGTATTTT.

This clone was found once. The CDR3 bases are TGTGCCATCAGAAGCAGGGGAAACACCATATATTTT. It yields the protein CAIRSRGNTIYF. This sequence joins TRBV10-3 and TRBJ1-3; D gene ambiguous. The CDR3 has 12 amino acids. Germline V CDR1 and CDR2: ENHRY, SYGVKD. V was cut by 6 bases and J by 4 bases, with 7 bases left in between.

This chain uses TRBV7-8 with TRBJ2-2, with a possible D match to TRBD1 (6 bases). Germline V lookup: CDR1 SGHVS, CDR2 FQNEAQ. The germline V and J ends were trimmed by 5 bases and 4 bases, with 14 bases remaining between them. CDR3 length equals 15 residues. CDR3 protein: CASSGYGTLTGELFF. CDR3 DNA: TGTGCCAGCAGCGGCTACGGGACACTCACCGGGGAGCTGTTTTTT.

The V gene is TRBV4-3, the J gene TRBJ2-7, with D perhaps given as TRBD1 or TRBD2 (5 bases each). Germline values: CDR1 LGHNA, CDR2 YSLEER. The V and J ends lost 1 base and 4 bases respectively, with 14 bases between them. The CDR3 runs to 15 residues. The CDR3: CASSQGDRSLYEQYF. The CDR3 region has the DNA TGCGCCAGCAGCCAAGGGGACCGTTCCCTTTACGAGCAGTACTTC.

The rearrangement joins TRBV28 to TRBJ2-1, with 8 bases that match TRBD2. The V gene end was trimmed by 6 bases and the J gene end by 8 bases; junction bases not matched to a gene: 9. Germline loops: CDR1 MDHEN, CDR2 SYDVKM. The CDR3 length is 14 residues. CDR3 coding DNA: TGTGCCAGCAGCGTCCCGGGACTAGTTGATGAGCAGTTCTTC. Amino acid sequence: CASSVPGLVDEQFF.

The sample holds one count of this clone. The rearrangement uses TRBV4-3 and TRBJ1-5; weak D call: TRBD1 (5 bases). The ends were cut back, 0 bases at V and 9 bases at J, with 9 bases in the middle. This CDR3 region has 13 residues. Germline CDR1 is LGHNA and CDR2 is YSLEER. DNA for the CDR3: TGCGCCAGCAGCCAAGATTCCCAGGGGCCCCAGCATTTT. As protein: CASSQDSQGPQHF.

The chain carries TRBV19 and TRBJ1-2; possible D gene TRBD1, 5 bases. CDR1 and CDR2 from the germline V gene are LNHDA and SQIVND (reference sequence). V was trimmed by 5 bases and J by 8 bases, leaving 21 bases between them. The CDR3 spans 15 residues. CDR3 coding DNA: TGTGCCAGTAGTCCTCATCCCCGGGACCCGAAGGGCTACACCTTC. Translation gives CASSPHPRDPKGYTF.

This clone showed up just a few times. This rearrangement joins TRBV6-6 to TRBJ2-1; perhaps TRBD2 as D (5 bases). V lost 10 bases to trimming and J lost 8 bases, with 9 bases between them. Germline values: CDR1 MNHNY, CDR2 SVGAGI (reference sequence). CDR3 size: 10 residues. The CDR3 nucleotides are TGTGCCACCGCGGGTGATGAGCAGTTCTTC. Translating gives CATAGDEQFF.

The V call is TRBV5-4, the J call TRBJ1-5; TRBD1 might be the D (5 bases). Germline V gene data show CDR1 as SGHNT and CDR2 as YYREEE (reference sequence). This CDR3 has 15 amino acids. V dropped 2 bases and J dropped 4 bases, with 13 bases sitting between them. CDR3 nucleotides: TGTGCCAGCAGCTTTGGGGGTTCGAGTAATCAGCCCCAGCATTTT. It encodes CASSFGGSSNQPQHF.